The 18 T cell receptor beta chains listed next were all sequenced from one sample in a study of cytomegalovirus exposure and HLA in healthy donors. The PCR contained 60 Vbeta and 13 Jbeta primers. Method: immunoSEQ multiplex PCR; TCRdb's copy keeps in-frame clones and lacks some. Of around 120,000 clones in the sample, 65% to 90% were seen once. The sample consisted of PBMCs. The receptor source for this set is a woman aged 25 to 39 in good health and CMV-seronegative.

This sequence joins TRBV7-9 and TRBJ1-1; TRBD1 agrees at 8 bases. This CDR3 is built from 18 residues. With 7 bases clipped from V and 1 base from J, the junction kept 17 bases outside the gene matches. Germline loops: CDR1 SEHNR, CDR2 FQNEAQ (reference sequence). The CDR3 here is CASISLGTNRGTNTEAFF. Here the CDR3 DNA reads TGTGCCAGCATCTCCCTCGGTACTAACAGGGGGACGAACACTGAAGCTTTCTTT.

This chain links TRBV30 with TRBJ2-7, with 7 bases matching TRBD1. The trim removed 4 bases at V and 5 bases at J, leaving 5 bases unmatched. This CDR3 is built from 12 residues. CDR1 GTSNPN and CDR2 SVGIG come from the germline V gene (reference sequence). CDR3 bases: TGTGCCTGGATGGGACAGTTCCACGAGCAGTACTTC. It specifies CAWMGQFHEQYF.

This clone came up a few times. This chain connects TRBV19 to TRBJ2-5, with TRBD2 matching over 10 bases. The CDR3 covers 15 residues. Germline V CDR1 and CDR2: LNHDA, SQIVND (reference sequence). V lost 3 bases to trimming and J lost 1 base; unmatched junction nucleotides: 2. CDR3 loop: CASSMRTSGQETQYF. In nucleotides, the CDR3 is TGTGCCAGTAGTATGCGGACTAGCGGCCAAGAGACCCAGTACTTC.

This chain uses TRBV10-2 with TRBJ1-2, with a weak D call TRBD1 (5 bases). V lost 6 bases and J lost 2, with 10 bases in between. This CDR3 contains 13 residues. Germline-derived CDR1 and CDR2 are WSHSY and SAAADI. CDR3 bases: TGCGCCAGCAGCGTGCAGGGAAACTATGGCTACACCTTC. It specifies CASSVQGNYGYTF.

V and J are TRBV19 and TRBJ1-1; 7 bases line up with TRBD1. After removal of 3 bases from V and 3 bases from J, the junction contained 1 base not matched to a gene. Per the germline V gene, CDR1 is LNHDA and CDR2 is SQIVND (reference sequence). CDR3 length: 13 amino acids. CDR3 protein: CASSIDRDTEAFF. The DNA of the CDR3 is TGTGCCAGTAGTATCGACAGGGACACTGAAGCTTTCTTT.

Written as DNA, the CDR3 is TGTGCCAGCAGCTTGGTCACTCTCCCGCGGGGCTCCTACAATGAGCAGTTCTTC. Residues: CASSLVTLPRGSYNEQFF. The chain has TRBV5-8 and TRBJ2-1; maybe TRBD2 (6 bases). Trimming pared 0 bases from V and 0 bases from J, leaving 16 bases between. CDR3 length: 18 amino acids. Germline CDR1 and CDR2: SGHTS and YDEGEE.

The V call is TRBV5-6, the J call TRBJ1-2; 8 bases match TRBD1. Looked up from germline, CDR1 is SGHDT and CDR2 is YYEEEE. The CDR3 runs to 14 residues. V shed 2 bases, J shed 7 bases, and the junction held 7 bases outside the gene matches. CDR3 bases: TGTGCCAGCAGCTTAGGACAGGGATCGTCTGGCTACACCTTC. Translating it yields CASSLGQGSSGYTF.

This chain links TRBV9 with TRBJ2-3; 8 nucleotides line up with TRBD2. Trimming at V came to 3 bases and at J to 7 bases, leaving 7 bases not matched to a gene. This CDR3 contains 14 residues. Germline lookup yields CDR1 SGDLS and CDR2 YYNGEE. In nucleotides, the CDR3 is TGTGCCAGCAGCGAATCGGGAGGGCAGAATACGCAGTATTTT. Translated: CASSESGGQNTQYF.

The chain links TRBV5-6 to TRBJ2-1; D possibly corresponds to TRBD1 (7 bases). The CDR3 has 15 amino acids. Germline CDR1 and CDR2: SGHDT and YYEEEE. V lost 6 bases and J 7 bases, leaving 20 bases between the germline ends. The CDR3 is CASNPRQGGYNEQFF. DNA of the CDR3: TGTGCCAGCAACCCGAGACAGGGAGGATATAATGAGCAGTTCTTC.

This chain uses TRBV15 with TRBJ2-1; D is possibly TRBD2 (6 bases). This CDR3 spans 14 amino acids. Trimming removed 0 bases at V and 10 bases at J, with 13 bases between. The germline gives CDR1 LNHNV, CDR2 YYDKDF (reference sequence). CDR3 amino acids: CATSRDRSGGEQFF. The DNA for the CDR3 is TGTGCCACCAGCAGAGATCGAAGCGGAGGGGAGCAGTTCTTC.

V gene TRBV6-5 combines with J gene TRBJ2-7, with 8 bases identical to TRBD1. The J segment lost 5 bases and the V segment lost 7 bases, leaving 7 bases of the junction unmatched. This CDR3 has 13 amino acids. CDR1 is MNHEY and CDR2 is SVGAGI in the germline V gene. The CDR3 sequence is CASNNRGAHEQYF. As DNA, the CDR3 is TGTGCCAGCAATAACAGGGGGGCCCACGAGCAGTACTTC.

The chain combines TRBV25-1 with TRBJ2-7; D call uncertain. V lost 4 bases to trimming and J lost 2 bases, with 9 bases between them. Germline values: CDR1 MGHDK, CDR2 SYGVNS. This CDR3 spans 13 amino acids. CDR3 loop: CASSGTTTYEQYF. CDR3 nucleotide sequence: TGTGCCAGCAGTGGAACTACCACCTACGAGCAGTACTTC.

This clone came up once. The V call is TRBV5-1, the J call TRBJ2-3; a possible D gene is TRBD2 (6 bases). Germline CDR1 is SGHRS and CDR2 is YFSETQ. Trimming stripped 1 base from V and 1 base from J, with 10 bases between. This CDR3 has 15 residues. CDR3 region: CASSLMGTGTDTQYF. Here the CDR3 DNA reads TGCGCCAGCAGCTTGATGGGGACTGGCACAGATACGCAGTATTTT.

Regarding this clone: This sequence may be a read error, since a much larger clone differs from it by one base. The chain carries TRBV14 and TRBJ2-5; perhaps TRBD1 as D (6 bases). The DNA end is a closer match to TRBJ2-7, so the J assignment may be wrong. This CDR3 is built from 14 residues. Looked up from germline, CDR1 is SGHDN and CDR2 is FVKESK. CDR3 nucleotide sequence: TGTGCCAGCAGCCCTATCGTCAGGGGCCACGAGCAGTACTTC. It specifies CASSPIVRGHEQYF.

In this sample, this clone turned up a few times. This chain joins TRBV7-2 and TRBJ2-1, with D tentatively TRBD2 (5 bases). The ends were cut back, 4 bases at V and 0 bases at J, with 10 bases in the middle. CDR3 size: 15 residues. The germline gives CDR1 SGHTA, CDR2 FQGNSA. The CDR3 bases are TGTGCCAGCAGCTCGGACTCTAGCTCCTACAATGAGCAGTTCTTC. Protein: CASSSDSSSYNEQFF. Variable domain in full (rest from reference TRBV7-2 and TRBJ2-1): GAGVSQSPSNKVTEKGKDVELRCDPISGHTALYWYRQSLGQGLEFLIYFQGNSAPDKSGLPSDRFSAERTGGSVSTLTIQRTQQEDSAVYLCASSSDSSSYNEQFFGPGTRLTVL.

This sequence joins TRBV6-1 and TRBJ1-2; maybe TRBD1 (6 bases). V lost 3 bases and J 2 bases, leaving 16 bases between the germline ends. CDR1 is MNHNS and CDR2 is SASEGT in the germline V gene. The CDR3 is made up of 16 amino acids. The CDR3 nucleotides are TGTGCCAGCAGTGAGCCCTCCATCGGACAGAACTATGGCTACACCTTC. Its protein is CASSEPSIGQNYGYTF.

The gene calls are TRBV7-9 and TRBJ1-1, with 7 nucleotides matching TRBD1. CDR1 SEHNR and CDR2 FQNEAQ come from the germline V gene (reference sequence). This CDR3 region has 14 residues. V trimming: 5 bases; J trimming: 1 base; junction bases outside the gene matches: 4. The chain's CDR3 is CASSPRQGNTEAFF. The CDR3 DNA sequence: TGTGCCAGCAGCCCTCGACAGGGGAACACTGAAGCTTTCTTT.

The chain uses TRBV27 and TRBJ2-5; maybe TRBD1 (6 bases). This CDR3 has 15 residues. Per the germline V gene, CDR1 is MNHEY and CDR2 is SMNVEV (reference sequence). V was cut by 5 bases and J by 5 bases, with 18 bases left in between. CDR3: CASSPRTGFQETQYF. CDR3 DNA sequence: TGTGCCAGCAGTCCCCGAACAGGGTTTCAGGAGACCCAGTACTTC.